The source of this T cell receptor (beta chain) is a study of CD8 T cells in Susac syndrome. Study-wide results and limits: TCR sequencing and HLA analysis covered a relatively small number of individuals.

A note on this clonotype: The antigen is not known.

J lost 8 bases, V lost 5 bases, and 5 bases had no gene match. The CDR3 length is 14 residues. CD8+ and CD4+ T cells from blood underwent TCR beta sequencing. Negative isolation yielded the CD8+ and CD4+ T cells, while FACS enriched the TEMRA cells. Reverse transcription used roughly 0.45 to 1 ug RNA and random hexamers. With immunoSEQ multiplex PCR, TCR beta CDR3 was amplified across 54 Vbeta and 13 Jbeta. TCRdb reanalysed the immunoSEQ multiplex PCR reads using MiXCR and keeps one entry per CDR3 protein. Altogether about 70,000 distinct CDR3 sequences are present, over 90% being singletons, with the ten largest covering 0.11%.

The chain has TRBV12-3 or TRBV12-4 and TRBJ1-4; 10 bases are a match to TRBD1. The sequence derives from a human donor with multiple sclerosis. The sequenced sample was CD4+ T cells from PBMCs. DNA of the CDR3: TGTGCCAGCAGTCGACAGGGGGCAGGGGAAAAACTGTTTTTT. This codes for CASSRQGAGEKLFF.